This record concerns one TCR beta chain sequence. Blood draws occurred at baseline, cycle 4 day 1, and cycle 7 day 1. The data were obtained in a study of OX40 agonist ivuxolimab in advanced cancers. TCRdb keeps only in-frame clones here, not all; method: immunoSEQ multiplex PCR. The repertoire consists of tens of thousands of clones, with 80% to 95% occurring once and the leading ten covering 50% to 65%. Material: CD4+ or CD8+ T cells sorted from blood, obtained in a trial of the OX40 agonist ivuxolimab. The TCR was taken from an adult with an advanced solid tumor such as melanoma, head and neck, liver or kidney cancer.

The CDR3 reads CASSLGLQGYGYTF. The CDR3 coding sequence is TGTGCCAGCAGTTTGGGGCTGCAGGGCTATGGCTACACCTTC. This chain joins TRBV27 and TRBJ1-2; possibly TRBD1 for D (5 bases). The germline V and J ends were trimmed by 3 bases and 4 bases, with 12 bases remaining between them. Per the germline V gene, CDR1 is MNHEY and CDR2 is SMNVEV (reference sequence). The CDR3 sequence is 14 residues long.